The 32 T cell receptor beta chains presented below share a single source sample, sequenced in a study of blood T cell repertoires in COVID-19. Profiling relied on immunoSEQ multiplex PCR, and the TCRdb table lists in-frame clones only, not all of them. The table has over 200,000 clones, around four fifths seen once; the top ten hold about 9%. Material: peripheral blood. These receptors were obtained from a man between 35 and 55 years old with active or convalescent COVID-19.

This chain links TRBV30 with TRBJ2-7; 7 bases agree with TRBD1. Trimming removed 0 bases from V and 4 bases from J; junction bases left unmatched: 3. CDR1 and CDR2 (germline): GTSNPN, SVGIG (reference sequence). The CDR3 is 13 residues long. The CDR3 bases are TGTGCCTGGAGTGTCGAGGACAGGTACGAGCAGTACTTC. Translated: CAWSVEDRYEQYF. Looking up the rest from reference TRBV30 and TRBJ2-7 gives the full variable domain: SQTIHQWPATLVQPVGSPLSLECTVEGTSNPNLYWYRQAAGRGLQLLFYSVGIGQISSEVPQNLSASRPQDRQFILSSKKLLLSDSGFYLCAWSVEDRYEQYFGPGTRLTVT.

This clone was observed once. This sequence joins TRBV30 and TRBJ2-1; D remains ambiguous. Looked up from germline, CDR1 is GTSNPN and CDR2 is SVGIG (reference sequence). The CDR3 length is 13 residues. Trimming removed 4 bases at V and 5 bases at J, with 12 bases between. The chain's CDR3 is CAWNQQYNNEQFF. The CDR3 nucleotides read TGTGCCTGGAATCAACAGTATAACAATGAGCAGTTCTTC. Looking up the rest from reference TRBV30 and TRBJ2-1 gives the full variable domain: SQTIHQWPATLVQPVGSPLSLECTVEGTSNPNLYWYRQAAGRGLQLLFYSVGIGQISSEVPQNLSASRPQDRQFILSSKKLLLSDSGFYLCAWNQQYNNEQFFGPGTRLTVL.

This clone was observed a handful of times. The chain combines TRBV19 with TRBJ2-3, with 10 bases aligning to TRBD1. This CDR3 comprises 15 residues. Germline V gene sequence: CDR1 LNHDA, CDR2 SQIVND (reference sequence). The V segment lost 4 bases and the J segment 5 bases; nucleotides outside the gene matches: 6. CDR3 sequence (DNA): TGTGCCAGTAGTACCCAGACAGGGGGCAAAGATACGCAGTATTTT. Translated, it gives CASSTQTGGKDTQYF.

The rearrangement joins TRBV30 to TRBJ1-5; D is undetermined. This CDR3 is 11 amino acids long. The germline V and J ends were trimmed by 4 bases and 9 bases, with 10 bases remaining between them. Germline V gene lookup returns CDR1 GTSNPN and CDR2 SVGIG (reference sequence). The CDR3 spells CAWMISGPQHF. The CDR3 region has the DNA TGTGCCTGGATGATATCGGGGCCCCAGCATTTT. Using reference TRBV30 and TRBJ1-5 for the parts outside the CDR3, the full variable domain is SQTIHQWPATLVQPVGSPLSLECTVEGTSNPNLYWYRQAAGRGLQLLFYSVGIGQISSEVPQNLSASRPQDRQFILSSKKLLLSDSGFYLCAWMISGPQHFGDGTRLSIL.

As to this clone: The sample has other DNA sequences that encode this CDR3 too. The V and J genes are TRBV5-4 and TRBJ1-5; D possibly corresponds to TRBD1 (5 bases). Trimming removed 2 bases at V and 1 base at J, with 7 bases between. CDR1 SGHNT and CDR2 YYREEE come from the germline V gene (reference sequence). The CDR3 is made up of 14 amino acids. In nucleotides, the CDR3 is TGTGCCAGCAGCTTCGGGGGAAGCAATCAGCCCCAGCATTTT. Residues: CASSFGGSNQPQHF.

The chain uses TRBV4-1 and TRBJ2-7; 7 bases fit TRBD1. This CDR3 is built from 16 residues. J was trimmed by 4 bases and V by 1 base; bases with no gene match: 10. CDR1 and CDR2 from the germline V gene are MGHRA and YSYEKL. The CDR3 DNA sequence: TGCGCCAGCAGCCAAGGTTGGACAGGCGGGTCGTACGAGCAGTACTTC. Translated, it gives CASSQGWTGGSYEQYF.

The chain carries TRBV5-4 and TRBJ2-3; TRBD2 aligns across 7 bases. With V trimmed by 4 bases and J by 6 bases, 5 bases remained unmatched. Germline loops: CDR1 SGHNT, CDR2 YYREEE (reference sequence). This CDR3 region has 13 residues. CDR3 loop: CASSPQTSDTQYF. CDR3 DNA sequence: TGTGCCAGCAGCCCGCAGACTAGCGATACGCAGTATTTT.

This CDR3 reads CASSLNRDGNQPQHF. The CDR3 DNA sequence: TGTGCCAGCAGTCTAAACAGGGACGGCAATCAGCCCCAGCATTTT. The chain employs TRBV27 and TRBJ1-5, with D perhaps TRBD1 (6 bases). Germline V lookup: CDR1 MNHEY, CDR2 SMNVEV (reference sequence). The ends were cut back, 5 bases at V and 2 bases at J, with 13 bases in the middle. The CDR3 runs to 15 residues.

This sequence joins TRBV12-5 and TRBJ1-2, with D possibly matching TRBD1 (5 bases). The CDR3 extends over 15 amino acids. V lost 2 bases, J lost 4 bases, and 14 bases lay in between. Germline V CDR1 and CDR2: LGHNT, FRNRAP. The CDR3 is CASGLMGGEGYGYTF. CDR3 DNA: TGTGCTAGTGGTTTGATGGGGGGGGAAGGCTATGGCTACACCTTC. The entire variable domain, with the rest obtained from reference TRBV12-5 and TRBJ1-2, is as follows: DARVTQTPRHKVTEMGQEVTMRCQPILGHNTVFWYRQTMMQGLELLAYFRNRAPLDDSGMPKDRFSAEMPDATLATLKIQPSEPRDSAVYFCASGLMGGEGYGYTFGSGTRLTVV.

CDR3 amino acids: CASRPEFVEAFF. CDR3 in DNA: TGTGCCAGCAGGCCCGAGTTCGTTGAAGCTTTCTTT. This sequence joins TRBV7-9 and TRBJ1-1; D call uncertain. Germline assignment: CDR1 SEHNR and CDR2 FQNEAQ (reference sequence). Trimming stripped 6 bases from V and 7 bases from J, with 12 bases between. CDR3 length: 12 amino acids. Full variable domain (outside the CDR3, taken from reference TRBV7-9 and TRBJ1-1): DTGVSQNPRHKITKRGQNVTFRCDPISEHNRLYWYRQTLGQGPEFLTYFQNEAQLEKSRLLSDRFSAERPKGSFSTLEIQRTEQGDSAMYLCASRPEFVEAFFGQGTRLTVV.

The chain couples TRBV7-9 to TRBJ1-1; D is unclear. This CDR3 has 14 amino acids. The V end lost 2 bases, the J end lost 0 bases, and 7 bases lay between the germline ends. Germline CDR1 is SEHNR and CDR2 is FQNEAQ (reference sequence). DNA of the CDR3: TGTGCCAGCAGCTTATCCACATTGAACACTGAAGCTTTCTTT. Its translation: CASSLSTLNTEAFF.

This chain joins TRBV5-1 and TRBJ2-7, with D possibly being TRBD1 (6 bases). V was clipped by 4 bases and J by 6 bases, with 17 bases between them. The CDR3 is 14 residues long. Germline V CDR1 and CDR2: SGHRS, YFSETQ. The DNA for the CDR3 is TGCGCCAGCAGCCTTCAGGGACAACGGGGCGAGCAGTACTTC. Translating gives CASSLQGQRGEQYF.

The gene calls are TRBV4-2 and TRBJ2-1, with 8 positions matching TRBD2. After removal of 0 bases from V and 9 bases from J, the junction contained 16 bases not matched to a gene. The CDR3 is made up of 18 amino acids. Looked up from germline, CDR1 is LGHNA and CDR2 is YNFKEQ. CDR3 residues: CASSQERAGGGRVREQFF. CDR3 bases: TGTGCCAGCAGCCAAGAAAGAGCCGGGGGGGGCCGGGTTCGTGAGCAGTTCTTC.

This clone is a singleton in its sample. The chain carries TRBV7-9 and TRBJ2-3; 7 bases agree with TRBD2. The ends lost 3 bases at V and 3 bases at J; junction bases unmatched: 6. CDR1 and CDR2 from the germline V gene are SEHNR and FQNEAQ (reference sequence). The CDR3 is made up of 15 amino acids. The CDR3 loop reads CASSLGGAQTDTQYF. Written as DNA, the CDR3 is TGTGCCAGCAGCTTGGGAGGGGCTCAAACAGATACGCAGTATTTT.

The CDR3 is CASSPQTGAITEAFF. DNA for the CDR3: TGTGCCAGCAGCCCACAGACAGGGGCAATCACTGAAGCTTTCTTT. This chain joins TRBV9 and TRBJ1-1; TRBD1 agrees at 8 bases. The CDR3 spans 15 residues. Germline V gene data show CDR1 as SGDLS and CDR2 as YYNGEE. V shed 4 bases and J 4 bases; nucleotides not matched to a gene: 9.

This rearrangement joins TRBV25-1 to TRBJ1-1; D not resolved. Germline lookup yields CDR1 MGHDK and CDR2 SYGVNS. Trimming shortened V by 7 bases and J by 1 base, and 10 bases separated the two germline ends. The length of the CDR3 is 13 residues. This CDR3 reads CASTPPGNTEAFF. The DNA for the CDR3 is TGTGCCAGCACCCCCCCAGGGAACACTGAAGCTTTCTTT.

The chain recombines TRBV7-2 with TRBJ1-3; D gene ambiguous. Between the trimmed V and J ends, which lost 5 bases and 4 bases, there was a span of 9 bases. This CDR3 has 13 residues. The germline V gene has CDR1 SGHTA and CDR2 FQGNSA. The CDR3 DNA is TGTGCCAGCAGCACGACACCCGGAAACACCATATATTTT. Translation gives CASSTTPGNTIYF.

The rearrangement links TRBV9 to TRBJ1-3, with 8 nucleotides matching TRBD1. Germline V lookup: CDR1 SGDLS, CDR2 YYNGEE. The CDR3 is 15 amino acids. Losses at the gene ends were 3 bases for V and 2 bases for J; bases not matched to a gene: 4. CDR3 protein: CASSAGQGTGNTIYF. CDR3 DNA sequence: TGTGCCAGCAGCGCCGGACAGGGTACTGGAAACACCATATATTTT.

The chain employs TRBV5-4 and TRBJ1-2, with 7 bases identical to TRBD1. Trimming at V came to 0 bases and at J to 7 bases, leaving 9 bases not matched to a gene. This CDR3 has 15 residues. In germline, CDR1 is SGHNT, CDR2 YYREEE (reference sequence). The CDR3 DNA reads TGTGCCAGCAGCTTGGGCGCGGACAGGTTATTTGGCTACACCTTC. Translation gives CASSLGADRLFGYTF.

The V gene is TRBV10-3, the J gene TRBJ2-2; 8 bases align to TRBD1. V trimming: 3 bases; J trimming: 6 bases; junction bases outside the gene matches: 6. Germline V gene sequence: CDR1 ENHRY, CDR2 SYGVKD. CDR3 length equals 15 residues. The CDR3 reads CAISDKTGESGELFF. The DNA for the CDR3 is TGTGCCATCAGTGACAAGACAGGGGAGTCCGGGGAGCTGTTTTTT.

The chain carries TRBV10-3 and TRBJ1-2; D perhaps matches TRBD1 (6 bases). CDR1 ENHRY and CDR2 SYGVKD come from the germline V gene. This CDR3 comprises 13 residues. V gave up 6 bases and J gave up 6 bases, with 14 bases separating them. The CDR3 coding sequence is TGTGCCATCAGCGAGGGGGGCCCTAATGGCTACACCTTC. It codes for CAISEGGPNGYTF.

The chain employs TRBV6-2 or TRBV6-3 and TRBJ1-2; D perhaps matches TRBD1 (6 bases). Trimming cost V 3 bases and J 8 bases, with 22 bases left between them. The CDR3 length is 16 residues. The germline gives CDR1 MNHEY, CDR2 SVGEGT. The CDR3 sequence is CASSYGRGRDGVGYTF. The CDR3 coding sequence is TGTGCCAGCAGTTATGGCAGGGGAAGAGACGGGGTCGGCTACACCTTC.

The CDR3 here is CASSGQTNTGELFF. DNA of the CDR3: TGTGCCAGCAGCGGACAGACTAACACCGGGGAGCTGTTTTTT. The rearrangement joins TRBV9 to TRBJ2-2; weak D call: TRBD1 (5 bases). This CDR3 is 14 amino acids long. In germline, CDR1 is SGDLS, CDR2 YYNGEE. V dropped 3 bases and J dropped 2 bases, with 8 bases sitting between them.

This sequence joins TRBV6-2 or TRBV6-3 and TRBJ1-1; 11 bases map to TRBD1. The CDR3 sequence is 14 residues long. With 5 bases clipped from V and 3 bases from J, the junction kept 2 bases outside the gene matches. The germline V gene has CDR1 MNHEY and CDR2 SVGEGT. The CDR3 DNA reads TGTGCCAGCAGTAGGGACAGGGGGTACACTGAAGCTTTCTTT. Translated, it gives CASSRDRGYTEAFF.

V gene TRBV30 combines with J gene TRBJ2-4, with 7 bases matching TRBD2. The CDR3 extends over 19 amino acids. Trimming at V came to 1 base and at J to 2 bases, leaving 17 bases not matched to a gene. CDR1 and CDR2 (germline): GTSNPN, SVGIG (reference sequence). CDR3 loop: CAWSDSWTRGGGSKNIQYF. The CDR3 nucleotides are TGTGCCTGGAGTGATTCGTGGACTAGAGGCGGCGGCTCCAAAAACATTCAGTACTTC.

The V gene is TRBV7-2, the J gene TRBJ2-1, with 8 bases matching TRBD1. V trimming: 3 bases; J trimming: 3 bases; junction bases outside the gene matches: 4. Germline assignment: CDR1 SGHTA and CDR2 FQGNSA. The CDR3 contains 15 residues. The CDR3 reads CASSFSDRDYNEQFF. CDR3 nucleotide sequence: TGTGCCAGCAGCTTCTCGGACAGGGACTACAATGAGCAGTTCTTC.

The chain has TRBV19 and TRBJ1-6, with 9 bases that match TRBD1. V lost 5 bases to trimming and J lost 7 bases; unmatched junction nucleotides: 9. Germline CDR1 reads LNHDA; CDR2 reads SQIVND (reference sequence). CDR3 size: 16 residues. Here the CDR3 reads CASSSQGALMNSPLHF. CDR3 coding DNA: TGTGCCAGTAGTTCACAGGGGGCGTTGATGAATTCACCCCTCCACTTT.

The CDR3 region is CASSRQPAANTEAFF. The CDR3 nucleotides read TGTGCCAGTAGTCGACAGCCGGCGGCGAACACTGAAGCTTTCTTT. This rearrangement joins TRBV19 to TRBJ1-1; maybe TRBD1 (5 bases). The CDR3 runs 15 residues. The V end lost 5 bases, the J end lost 1 base, and 14 bases lay between the germline ends. Germline-derived CDR1 and CDR2 are LNHDA and SQIVND (reference sequence).

This rearrangement joins TRBV7-9 to TRBJ1-6; 8 bases line up with TRBD1. The CDR3 has 14 amino acids. V lost 5 bases, J lost 7 bases, and 4 bases stayed unmatched. Germline V gene sequence: CDR1 SEHNR, CDR2 FQNEAQ (reference sequence). This CDR3 is CASSRDRSNSPLHF. The DNA for the CDR3 is TGTGCCAGCAGCCGGGACAGGTCGAATTCACCCCTCCACTTT.

V is TRBV2 and J is TRBJ2-7, with TRBD2 matching 7 bases. The V segment lost 6 bases and the J segment 6 bases; nucleotides outside the gene matches: 11. This CDR3 has 14 amino acids. Germline V gene data show CDR1 as SNHLY and CDR2 as FYNNEI. The CDR3 nucleotides read TGTGCCAGCAGAGTAGGGGCGGGAGCCAGCGAGCAGTACTTC. This gives the protein CASRVGAGASEQYF.

The rearrangement joins TRBV19 to TRBJ1-5; TRBD1 aligns across 7 bases. Germline CDR1 LNHDA, CDR2 SQIVND (reference sequence). The CDR3 is made up of 13 amino acids. V shed 7 bases and J 9 bases; nucleotides not matched to a gene: 9. CDR3 sequence reads: CASIDRAYGPQHF. The CDR3 coding sequence is TGTGCCAGTATCGACAGGGCTTACGGGCCCCAGCATTTT.

The rearrangement joins TRBV5-1 to TRBJ2-7; perhaps TRBD1 as D (7 bases). CDR1 is SGHRS and CDR2 is YFSETQ in the germline V gene. The CDR3 contains 16 residues. Trimming left V 0 bases short and J 6 bases short, with 19 bases between. The CDR3 is CASSLGANQGGGEQYF. In DNA form, the CDR3 reads TGCGCCAGCAGCTTGGGCGCGAACCAGGGGGGAGGCGAGCAGTACTTC.